The rows below give T cell receptor beta chains drawn from one sample of a study of blood T cell repertoires in COVID-19. This table comes from immunoSEQ multiplex PCR, and its TCRdb copy is limited to in-frame clones, with some not included. This table holds under 200,000 clones, nearly 90% found once. Sequenced sample: peripheral blood. These TCRs come from a man in his 60s with active or convalescent COVID-19. Each CDR3 is given with its conserved first and last residue. D genes are given only for firm matches. Clone size is shown for a subset of rows, as once, few, many or a class of expanded clone.

J gene: TRBJ1-5
clone size: once
D gene: -
V gene: TRBV23-1
CDR3 protein: CASSQSPTGSQPQHF
CDR3 DNA: TGCGCCAGCAGTCAATCACCCACGGGTTCCCAGCCCCAGCATTTT

J gene: TRBJ1-1
clone size: once
D gene: -
V gene: TRBV27
CDR3 protein: CASRDSTRNTEAFF
CDR3 DNA: TGTGCCAGCAGGGACAGCACCCGGAACACTGAAGCTTTCTTT

J gene: TRBJ1-2
clone size: -
D gene: -
V gene: TRBV29-1
CDR3 protein: CSVVRAGIAYGYTF
CDR3 DNA: TGCAGCGTTGTGAGGGCGGGGATAGCCTATGGCTACACCTTC

J gene: TRBJ2-1
clone size: -
D gene: TRBD1
V gene: TRBV7-9
CDR3 protein: CASSISTGGVEQFF
CDR3 DNA: TGTGCCAGCAGCATCTCGACAGGGGGTGTTGAGCAGTTCTTC

J gene: TRBJ2-1
clone size: -
D gene: -
V gene: TRBV11-2
CDR3 protein: CASSLLVGQGLYNEQFF
CDR3 DNA: TGTGCCAGCAGCTTACTTGTGGGTCAGGGGCTATACAATGAGCAGTTCTTC

J gene: TRBJ2-1
clone size: -
D gene: TRBD2
V gene: TRBV2
CDR3 protein: CASSDVGVGGIYNEQFF
CDR3 DNA: TGTGCCAGCAGTGATGTTGGAGTCGGGGGGATCTACAATGAGCAGTTCTTC

J gene: TRBJ2-1
clone size: -
D gene: TRBD2
V gene: TRBV10-3
CDR3 protein: CAISEGRRGGIPNEQFF
CDR3 DNA: TGTGCCATCAGTGAAGGGAGGCGGGGGGGCATCCCAAATGAGCAGTTCTTC

J gene: TRBJ1-2
clone size: -
D gene: TRBD1
V gene: TRBV7-2
CDR3 protein: CASSFRQGDNYGYTF
CDR3 DNA: TGTGCCAGCAGCTTTCGACAGGGGGATAACTATGGCTACACCTTC

J gene: TRBJ2-1
clone size: -
D gene: TRBD1
V gene: TRBV6-5
CDR3 protein: CASRTARDRSVVF
CDR3 DNA: TGTGCCAGCAGGACGGCGCGGGACAGGAGTGTGGTCTTC

J gene: TRBJ2-7
clone size: -
D gene: -
V gene: TRBV6-5
CDR3 protein: CASSLRSSYEQYF
CDR3 DNA: TGTGCCAGCAGTTTGAGATCTTCCTACGAGCAGTACTTC

J gene: TRBJ1-1
clone size: once
D gene: -
V gene: TRBV6-5
CDR3 protein: CASSKSVLNTEAFF
CDR3 DNA: TGTGCCAGCAGTAAATCCGTCCTGAACACTGAAGCTTTCTTT

J gene: TRBJ2-2
clone size: few
D gene: -
V gene: TRBV18
CDR3 protein: CASSPNSGNSGELFF
CDR3 DNA: TGTGCCAGCTCACCCAACTCAGGGAACTCCGGGGAGCTGTTTTTT

J gene: TRBJ2-5
clone size: -
D gene: TRBD2
V gene: TRBV18
CDR3 protein: CASSGGKKETQYF
CDR3 DNA: TGTGCCAGCTCCGGGGGGAAAAAAGAGACCCAGTACTTC

J gene: TRBJ2-7
clone size: -
D gene: TRBD2
V gene: TRBV5-4
CDR3 protein: CASSSGGTYEQYF
CDR3 DNA: TGTGCCAGCAGCTCGGGGGGAACCTACGAGCAGTACTTC

J gene: TRBJ2-2
clone size: -
D gene: -
V gene: TRBV10-3
CDR3 protein: CAIMRNTGELFF
CDR3 DNA: TGTGCCATCATGAGGAACACCGGGGAGCTGTTTTTT

J gene: TRBJ1-6
clone size: -
D gene: -
V gene: TRBV5-1
CDR3 protein: CASRLTDNSPLHF
CDR3 DNA: TGCGCCAGCAGATTGACAGATAATTCACCCCTCCACTTT

J gene: TRBJ2-5
clone size: -
D gene: TRBD2
V gene: TRBV3-1/TRBV3-2
CDR3 protein: CASSQDSTGGAQETQYF
CDR3 DNA: TGTGCCAGCAGCCAAGATTCAACCGGGGGGGCCCAAGAGACCCAGTACTTC

J gene: TRBJ2-7
clone size: -
D gene: TRBD1
V gene: TRBV25-1
CDR3 protein: CASSDQRQGVYEQYF
CDR3 DNA: TGTGCCAGCAGTGACCAGAGACAGGGGGTCTACGAGCAGTACTTC

J gene: TRBJ2-1
clone size: -
D gene: TRBD2
V gene: TRBV7-3
CDR3 protein: CASSSSGGSYNEQFF
CDR3 DNA: TGTGCCAGCAGCTCCTCGGGGGGTTCCTACAATGAGCAGTTCTTC

J gene: TRBJ1-1
clone size: -
D gene: -
V gene: TRBV7-9
CDR3 protein: CASSLGQGNTEAFF
CDR3 DNA: TGTGCCAGCAGCTTAGGCCAGGGCAACACTGAAGCTTTCTTT

J gene: TRBJ1-6
clone size: -
D gene: -
V gene: TRBV9
CDR3 protein: CASSVVGQNNSPLHF
CDR3 DNA: TGTGCCAGCAGCGTAGTGGGACAAAATAATTCACCCCTCCACTTT

J gene: TRBJ1-1
clone size: -
D gene: -
V gene: TRBV11-2
CDR3 protein: CASSFSVNTEAFF
CDR3 DNA: TGTGCCAGCAGTTTCTCAGTGAACACTGAAGCTTTCTTT

J gene: TRBJ1-6
clone size: -
D gene: -
V gene: TRBV19
CDR3 protein: CASSILSSYNSPLHF
CDR3 DNA: TGTGCCAGTAGTATCTTGAGCTCCTATAATTCACCCCTCCACTTT

J gene: TRBJ1-6
clone size: -
D gene: TRBD1
V gene: TRBV4-1
CDR3 protein: CASSQQYRGRFSPLHF
CDR3 DNA: TGCGCCAGCAGCCAACAATACAGGGGGCGGTTTTCACCCCTCCACTTT

J gene: TRBJ2-5
clone size: -
D gene: -
V gene: TRBV30
CDR3 protein: CAWSVRTYKETQYF
CDR3 DNA: TGTGCCTGGAGTGTGCGGACTTATAAAGAGACCCAGTACTTC

J gene: TRBJ2-7
clone size: -
D gene: TRBD2
V gene: TRBV11-2
CDR3 protein: CASSPFSGEYEQYF
CDR3 DNA: TGTGCCAGCAGCCCCTTTAGCGGGGAGTACGAGCAGTACTTC

J gene: TRBJ1-3
clone size: once
D gene: -
V gene: TRBV2
CDR3 protein: CASSETGRNTIYF
CDR3 DNA: TGTGCCAGCAGTGAAACAGGGCGAAACACCATATATTTT

J gene: TRBJ2-7
clone size: -
D gene: TRBD1
V gene: TRBV24-1
CDR3 protein: CATSDPQDRTPGEQYF
CDR3 DNA: TGTGCCACCAGTGATCCCCAGGACAGGACTCCTGGCGAGCAGTACTTC

J gene: TRBJ1-2
clone size: -
D gene: TRBD1
V gene: TRBV18
CDR3 protein: CASSLRQGNDGYTF
CDR3 DNA: TGTGCCAGCTCACTGCGACAGGGAAACGATGGCTACACCTTC

J gene: TRBJ2-5
clone size: -
D gene: -
V gene: TRBV2
CDR3 protein: CASSLRGETQYF
CDR3 DNA: TGTGCCAGCAGCCTGAGAGGGGAGACCCAGTACTTC

J gene: TRBJ2-5
clone size: -
D gene: TRBD2
V gene: TRBV5-1
CDR3 protein: CASSVGTSGGYKTQYF
CDR3 DNA: TGCGCCAGCAGCGTCGGGACTAGCGGGGGTTATAAGACCCAGTACTTC

J gene: TRBJ1-4
clone size: -
D gene: TRBD1
V gene: TRBV6-2/TRBV6-3
CDR3 protein: CASSSLGGTTNEKLFF
CDR3 DNA: TGTGCCAGCAGTTCGTTAGGGGGCACAACTAATGAAAAACTGTTTTTT

J gene: TRBJ2-7
clone size: -
D gene: TRBD1
V gene: TRBV7-9
CDR3 protein: CASSLAGQLYEQYF
CDR3 DNA: TGTGCCAGCAGCTTAGCGGGACAGCTCTACGAGCAGTACTTC

J gene: TRBJ2-1
clone size: -
D gene: -
V gene: TRBV5-1
CDR3 protein: CASSLDPSGNEQFF
CDR3 DNA: TGCGCCAGCAGCTTGGACCCCTCCGGCAATGAGCAGTTCTTC

J gene: TRBJ1-1
clone size: -
D gene: -
V gene: TRBV7-3
CDR3 protein: CASSLILGGGTEAFF
CDR3 DNA: TGTGCCAGCAGCTTAATCCTGGGAGGGGGCACTGAAGCTTTCTTT

J gene: TRBJ2-3
clone size: -
D gene: TRBD1
V gene: TRBV27
CDR3 protein: CASRRQGRTDTQYF
CDR3 DNA: TGTGCCAGCAGACGACAGGGCCGCACAGATACGCAGTATTTT

J gene: TRBJ1-1
clone size: -
D gene: -
V gene: TRBV3-1/TRBV3-2
CDR3 protein: CASRRDGEAFF
CDR3 DNA: TGTGCCAGCAGGCGGGACGGTGAAGCTTTCTTT

J gene: TRBJ2-1
clone size: once
D gene: -
V gene: TRBV2
CDR3 protein: CASSASGANEQFF
CDR3 DNA: TGTGCCAGCAGCGCCTCAGGGGCCAATGAGCAGTTCTTC

J gene: TRBJ2-2
clone size: -
D gene: -
V gene: TRBV6-4
CDR3 protein: CASSDSGATGELFF
CDR3 DNA: TGTGCCAGCAGTGACTCGGGGGCCACCGGGGAGCTGTTTTTT

J gene: TRBJ2-1
clone size: -
D gene: TRBD1
V gene: TRBV27
CDR3 protein: CASSLFSPRQGHEQFF
CDR3 DNA: TGTGCCAGCAGTTTATTTTCCCCCCGACAGGGCCATGAGCAGTTCTTC

J gene: TRBJ2-2
clone size: -
D gene: TRBD1
V gene: TRBV13
CDR3 protein: CASRRQGATGELFF
CDR3 DNA: TGTGCCAGCAGACGACAGGGAGCGACCGGGGAGCTGTTTTTT

J gene: TRBJ2-7
clone size: -
D gene: TRBD1
V gene: TRBV18
CDR3 protein: CASSPDRENEQYF
CDR3 DNA: TGTGCCAGCTCACCAGACAGGGAGAACGAGCAGTACTTC

J gene: TRBJ1-5
clone size: -
D gene: -
V gene: TRBV29-1
CDR3 protein: CSVRQDSNQPQHF
CDR3 DNA: TGCAGCGTGCGACAGGATAGCAATCAGCCCCAGCATTTT

J gene: TRBJ2-5
clone size: -
D gene: TRBD2
V gene: TRBV5-4
CDR3 protein: CASSLAGTSPIVTQYF
CDR3 DNA: TGTGCCAGCAGCTTGGCCGGGACTAGCCCCATTGTGACCCAGTACTTC

J gene: TRBJ1-1
clone size: -
D gene: TRBD1
V gene: TRBV6-5
CDR3 protein: CASNRDSSTEAFF
CDR3 DNA: TGTGCCAGCAATCGGGACAGCAGCACTGAAGCTTTCTTT

J gene: TRBJ1-3
clone size: -
D gene: -
V gene: TRBV10-1
CDR3 protein: CASKVSGGHEFSGNTIYF
CDR3 DNA: TGCGCCAGCAAAGTTTCGGGGGGACACGAATTCTCTGGAAACACCATATATTTT

J gene: TRBJ1-2
clone size: -
D gene: -
V gene: TRBV7-9
CDR3 protein: CASSQFLDRSVGYTF
CDR3 DNA: TGTGCCAGCAGCCAATTTCTAGACAGAAGCGTGGGCTACACCTTC

J gene: TRBJ2-1
clone size: -
D gene: -
V gene: TRBV5-1
CDR3 protein: CASSSGIYNEQFF
CDR3 DNA: TGCGCCAGCAGCTCCGGGATTTACAATGAGCAGTTCTTC

J gene: TRBJ1-2
clone size: few
D gene: -
V gene: TRBV11-2
CDR3 protein: CASSLDSRNGYTF
CDR3 DNA: TGTGCCAGCAGCTTAGATTCTAGGAATGGCTACACCTTC

J gene: TRBJ1-3
clone size: -
D gene: -
V gene: TRBV7-3
CDR3 protein: CASSFNRGNTIYF
CDR3 DNA: TGTGCCAGCAGCTTCAATCGGGGAAACACCATATATTTT

J gene: TRBJ2-1
clone size: -
D gene: TRBD2
V gene: TRBV7-2
CDR3 protein: CASSPGVAGGQNEQFF
CDR3 DNA: TGTGCCAGCAGCCCGGGGGTAGCGGGGGGGCAGAATGAGCAGTTCTTC

J gene: TRBJ1-1
clone size: -
D gene: -
V gene: TRBV2
CDR3 protein: CASSGHPNTEAFF
CDR3 DNA: TGTGCCAGCAGTGGGCACCCGAACACTGAAGCTTTCTTT

J gene: TRBJ2-7
clone size: -
D gene: -
V gene: TRBV5-6
CDR3 protein: CASSHLKVVHEQYF
CDR3 DNA: TGTGCCAGCAGTCACCTCAAAGTAGTCCACGAGCAGTACTTC

J gene: TRBJ2-5
clone size: -
D gene: TRBD1
V gene: TRBV7-8
CDR3 protein: CASSLPRGLGTQYF
CDR3 DNA: TGTGCCAGCAGCTTACCCAGGGGGCTGGGGACCCAGTACTTC

J gene: TRBJ2-2
clone size: -
D gene: -
V gene: TRBV5-1
CDR3 protein: CASSLDRSNTGELFF
CDR3 DNA: TGCGCCAGCAGCTTGGACAGATCCAACACCGGGGAGCTGTTTTTT

J gene: TRBJ2-3
clone size: -
D gene: -
V gene: TRBV9
CDR3 protein: CASSVLLGGTDTQYF
CDR3 DNA: TGTGCCAGCAGCGTCCTCCTAGGGGGCACAGATACGCAGTATTTT

J gene: TRBJ1-6
clone size: few
D gene: -
V gene: TRBV20-1
CDR3 protein: CSASASHNSPLHF
CDR3 DNA: TGCAGTGCTAGTGCCAGTCATAATTCACCCCTCCACTTT

J gene: TRBJ2-7
clone size: few
D gene: TRBD1
V gene: TRBV3-1/TRBV3-2
CDR3 protein: CASSSGTGGVEQYF
CDR3 DNA: TGTGCCAGCAGCTCAGGGACAGGGGGCGTCGAGCAGTACTTC

J gene: TRBJ1-2
clone size: -
D gene: TRBD1
V gene: TRBV11-2
CDR3 protein: CASSLGPQGGYGYTF
CDR3 DNA: TGTGCCAGCAGCTTAGGACCTCAGGGGGGCTATGGCTACACCTTC